A selection of T cell receptor beta chains follows, all from one sample in a study of blood T cell repertoires in COVID-19. Data came from immunoSEQ multiplex PCR; TCRdb stores just in-frame clones and leaves some out. Of approximately 92,000 clones detected, over 70% appear once; the ten largest clones hold around 4.1%. The sample was peripheral blood. These receptor sequences come from a man in his sixties with acute or convalescent COVID-19. Both conserved end residues are part of each CDR3. A D gene is named only where the DNA matches it firmly. Size tells how often a clone was seen (once, few, many) or the class of an expanded clone, and some rows leave it out.

TRBJ2-1 | NA | TRBV25-1 | NA | TGTGCCACCCTCGGGGTCAGCTCCTACAATGAGCAGTTCTTC | CATLGVSSYNEQFF
TRBJ2-1 | NA | TRBV21-1 | NA | TGTGCCAGCAGCAAAGTAGACAGGTTGAATGAGCAGTTCTTC | CASSKVDRLNEQFF
TRBJ1-3 | NA | TRBV6-1 | NA | TGTGCCAGCAGTGATTACAGCTCTGGAAACACCATATATTTT | CASSDYSSGNTIYF
TRBJ2-1 | NA | TRBV5-8 | NA | TGTGCCAGCAGCGCGGGACAGAGCTCCTACAATGAGCAGTTCTTC | CASSAGQSSYNEQFF
TRBJ2-5 | NA | TRBV9 | NA | TGTGCCAGCAGCGTCGGTGTTCAAGAGACCCAGTACTTC | CASSVGVQETQYF
TRBJ1-1 | NA | TRBV19 | NA | TGTGCCAGTAGTACCAAACTTGTCACTGAAGCTTTCTTT | CASSTKLVTEAFF
TRBJ1-5 | NA | TRBV7-8 | NA | TGTGCCAGCAGCTTAGGAGGACGGACTAATCAGCCCCAGCATTTT | CASSLGGRTNQPQHF
TRBJ2-4 | once | TRBV19 | NA | TGTGCCAGTAGTACTGGAGGCTACGGGGGAGTAGCCAAAAACATTCAGTACTTC | CASSTGGYGGVAKNIQYF
TRBJ2-1 | NA | TRBV27 | NA | TGTGCCAGCAGGGGCTCCAATCAAGACAATGAGCAGTTCTTC | CASRGSNQDNEQFF
TRBJ2-1 | NA | TRBV29-1 | TRBD1 | TGCAGCGTCCGCAGATCACAGGGGGCGCGCAACAATGAGCAGTTCTTC | CSVRRSQGARNNEQFF
TRBJ2-5 | once | TRBV7-9 | TRBD1 | TGTGCCAGCAGTCCAAGGGGGCACCTCCAAGAGACCCAGTACTTC | CASSPRGHLQETQYF
TRBJ2-3 | NA | TRBV7-9 | TRBD2 | TGTGCCAGCAGCTTAGGCGGGGGGAACACAGATACGCAGTATTTT | CASSLGGGNTDTQYF
TRBJ1-6 | NA | TRBV5-6 | TRBD1 | TGTGCCAGCAGCTTGGTACAGGGGAATTCACCCCTCCACTTT | CASSLVQGNSPLHF
TRBJ1-2 | NA | TRBV3-1/TRBV3-2 | TRBD1 | TGTGCCAGCAGCCCTACCGGGACAGGGCATGAAGGCTACACCTTC | CASSPTGTGHEGYTF
TRBJ2-2 | few | TRBV30 | TRBD1 | TGTGCCTGGCGGGGACAGACCACCGGGGAGCTGTTTTTT | CAWRGQTTGELFF
TRBJ1-5 | NA | TRBV16 | NA | TGTGCCAGCAGACGTCGAGGGTTAAATCAGCCCCAGCATTTT | CASRRRGLNQPQHF
TRBJ1-5 | NA | TRBV6-5 | NA | TGTGCCAGCAGTTACTCACCGGGGCAGCCCCAGCATTTT | CASSYSPGQPQHF
TRBJ2-3 | few | TRBV24-1 | TRBD1 | TGTGCCACCAGTGATAACCTCCCCGGGACAGCGCTCACAGATACGCAGTATTTT | CATSDNLPGTALTDTQYF